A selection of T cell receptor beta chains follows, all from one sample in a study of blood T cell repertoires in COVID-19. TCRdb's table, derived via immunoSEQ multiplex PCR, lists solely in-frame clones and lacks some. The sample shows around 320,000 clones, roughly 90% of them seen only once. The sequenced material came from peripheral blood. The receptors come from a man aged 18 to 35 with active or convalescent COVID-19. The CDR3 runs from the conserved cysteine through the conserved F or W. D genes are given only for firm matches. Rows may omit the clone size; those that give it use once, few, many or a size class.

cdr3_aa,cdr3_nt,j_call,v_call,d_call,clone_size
CASSLGGDAYNSPLHF,TGTGCCAGCAGCTTGGGTGGAGACGCCTATAATTCACCCCTCCACTTT,TRBJ1-6,TRBV5-4,-,-
CASSSNRGLTNEKLFF,TGTGCCAGCAGCTCTAACAGGGGACTGACTAATGAAAAACTGTTTTTT,TRBJ1-4,TRBV7-9,TRBD1,-
CASSLWGVGEKLFF,TGTGCCAGCAGTTTATGGGGGGTGGGAGAAAAACTGTTTTTT,TRBJ1-4,TRBV27,-,-
CASSLALGSGYTF,TGTGCCAGCAGTTTAGCGCTTGGCAGTGGCTACACCTTC,TRBJ1-2,TRBV12-3/TRBV12-4,-,-
CASSHWITGKTDTQYF,TGTGCCAGCAGCCACTGGATCACAGGGAAGACAGATACGCAGTATTTT,TRBJ2-3,TRBV7-9,-,many
CASRQNRGETQYF,TGTGCCAGCCGGCAAAACAGGGGTGAGACCCAGTACTTC,TRBJ2-5,TRBV7-8,TRBD1,few
CASSLVAGVGEKLFF,TGTGCCAGCAGCTTGGTTGCAGGGGTGGGAGAAAAACTGTTTTTT,TRBJ1-4,TRBV5-5,-,-
CASSLVGDEQYF,TGTGCCAGCAGCCTTGTCGGGGACGAGCAGTACTTC,TRBJ2-7,TRBV5-4,-,-
CASSPLASSGNTIYF,TGTGCCAGTAGCCCACTAGCGAGCTCTGGAAACACCATATATTTT,TRBJ1-3,TRBV19,-,-
CASSFSGGYEQYF,TGTGCCAGCAGTTTCTCGGGGGGTTACGAGCAGTACTTC,TRBJ2-7,TRBV27,TRBD2,-
CASSRGFEVSDTQYF,TGTGCCAGCAGCAGGGGATTTGAGGTATCCGATACGCAGTATTTT,TRBJ2-3,TRBV3-1/TRBV3-2,-,-
CASSQGGANEQFF,TGCGCCAGCAGCCAAGGGGGAGCCAATGAGCAGTTCTTC,TRBJ2-1,TRBV4-3,-,-
CSVERRYNEQFF,TGCAGCGTTGAACGCAGATACAATGAGCAGTTCTTC,TRBJ2-1,TRBV29-1,-,once
CASSLGLAGGRTGELFF,TGTGCCAGCAGTTTGGGTCTAGCGGGGGGTCGCACCGGGGAGCTGTTTTTT,TRBJ2-2,TRBV27,TRBD2,-
CASSPQGNQPQHF,TGTGCCAGCAGCCCCCAGGGGAATCAGCCCCAGCATTTT,TRBJ1-5,TRBV9,-,-
CASTSGNQPQHF,TGTGCCAGTACAAGCGGGAATCAGCCCCAGCATTTT,TRBJ1-5,TRBV19,-,-
CASRGGRSSYNEQFF,TGCGCCAGCAGGGGCGGGCGGAGCTCCTACAATGAGCAGTTCTTC,TRBJ2-1,TRBV5-1,-,-
CASSLGEAYEQYF,TGCGCCAGCAGCCTCGGGGAAGCCTACGAGCAGTACTTC,TRBJ2-7,TRBV4-1,-,-
CASSAISRGAHQPQHF,TGTGCCAGCAGTGCCATTTCACGGGGGGCTCATCAGCCCCAGCATTTT,TRBJ1-5,TRBV27,-,-
CASSHNSGSSGNTIYF,TGCGCCAGCAGCCACAACAGCGGTAGCTCTGGAAACACCATATATTTT,TRBJ1-3,TRBV4-1,-,many
CASSALVDGAYSNQPQHF,TGTGCCAGCAGCGCACTAGTCGACGGAGCTTATAGCAATCAGCCCCAGCATTTT,TRBJ1-5,TRBV9,-,-
CATSDLVTSGRTNEQFF,TGTGCCACCAGTGATCTTGTGACTAGCGGCAGAACCAATGAGCAGTTCTTC,TRBJ2-1,TRBV24-1,TRBD2,-
CASSLLNTEAFF,TGTGCCAGCAGCCTCTTAAACACTGAAGCTTTCTTT,TRBJ1-1,TRBV14,-,few
CASSSGQGVTYEQYF,TGTGCCAGCAGTTCTGGGCAGGGGGTTACTTACGAGCAGTACTTC,TRBJ2-7,TRBV28,TRBD1,many
CASSYTPGQGRDEQFF,TGTGCCAGCAGCTACACACCGGGACAGGGTCGCGATGAGCAGTTCTTC,TRBJ2-1,TRBV9,TRBD1,-
CASTRTETTDTQYF,TGTGCCAGCACCAGGACAGAAACGACAGATACGCAGTATTTT,TRBJ2-3,TRBV2,-,-
CASSSQGASDEQFF,TGTGCCAGCAGCTCCCAGGGGGCTTCGGATGAGCAGTTCTTC,TRBJ2-1,TRBV5-5,TRBD1,-
CASSFRQGSYNSPLHF,TGTGCCAGCAGCTTTAGACAGGGGTCCTATAATTCACCCCTCCACTTT,TRBJ1-6,TRBV7-2,TRBD1,-
CASSPYRQNGYTF,TGTGCCAGCAGTCCGTATCGCCAGAATGGCTACACCTTC,TRBJ1-2,TRBV28,-,-
CASSYPYNEQFF,TGTGCCAGCAGCTATCCATACAATGAGCAGTTCTTC,TRBJ2-1,TRBV7-2,-,-
CASSGTGINEQFF,TGTGCCAGCAGCGGGACAGGGATCAATGAGCAGTTCTTC,TRBJ2-1,TRBV9,TRBD1,-
CASSPRDTGTGELFF,TGTGCCAGCAGCCCCCGGGACACGGGGACCGGGGAGCTGTTTTTT,TRBJ2-2,TRBV7-9,-,-
CASSSPGGTDTQYF,TGTGCCAGCAGCTCTCCCGGGGGAACAGATACGCAGTATTTT,TRBJ2-3,TRBV5-6,-,-
CATSYRGEIYEQYF,TGTGCCACCAGCTATCGGGGAGAAATCTACGAGCAGTACTTC,TRBJ2-7,TRBV15,-,-
CASSFLDRQGTYGYTF,TGTGCCAGCAGCTTCCTAGACCGACAGGGGACCTATGGCTACACCTTC,TRBJ1-2,TRBV7-9,TRBD1,-
CASSQEPHRGSGNTIYF,TGCGCCAGCAGCCAAGAACCTCACAGGGGGTCCGGAAACACCATATATTTT,TRBJ1-3,TRBV4-3,TRBD1,-
CASSIFGIPGDEQFF,TGTGCCAGTAGTATATTCGGGATCCCAGGCGATGAGCAGTTCTTC,TRBJ2-1,TRBV19,-,-
CASSLQGAPYEQYF,TGTGCCAGCAGCTTACAGGGGGCGCCCTACGAGCAGTACTTC,TRBJ2-7,TRBV5-6,TRBD1,-
CASRTQGAVEKLFF,TGTGCCAGCAGAACCCAGGGGGCTGTTGAAAAACTGTTTTTT,TRBJ1-4,TRBV5-5,TRBD1,-
CASSELPGGYTF,TGTGCCAGCAGTGAATTGCCGGGAGGCTACACCTTC,TRBJ1-2,TRBV25-1,-,-
CASSFSTGNEKLFF,TGCGCCAGCAGCTTCTCGACAGGGAATGAAAAACTGTTTTTT,TRBJ1-4,TRBV5-1,TRBD1,-
CATSRDEAGGLFYEQFF,TGTGCCACCAGCAGAGATGAGGCGGGGGGTCTGTTTTATGAGCAGTTCTTC,TRBJ2-1,TRBV15,TRBD2,-
CASSQGYRGNEQFF,TGTGCCAGCAGCCAAGGATACAGGGGAAATGAGCAGTTCTTC,TRBJ2-1,TRBV3-1/TRBV3-2,TRBD1,-
CASSLGGRDNEQYF,TGTGCCAGCAGTTTGGGCGGGAGGGACAACGAGCAGTACTTC,TRBJ2-7,TRBV27,TRBD2,-
CASSLRGSLNTEAFF,TGTGCCAGCAGCTTAAGGGGGTCCCTGAACACTGAAGCTTTCTTT,TRBJ1-1,TRBV13,-,-
CASSESGQFF,TGTGCCAGCAGTGAATCCGGGCAGTTCTTC,TRBJ2-1,TRBV2,-,-
CSVEAGGGYTF,TGCAGCGTCGAAGCGGGGGGGGGCTACACCTTC,TRBJ1-2,TRBV29-1,-,-
CASSYARWRAQYF,TGTGCCAGCAGTTACGCAAGGTGGAGGGCCCAGTACTTC,TRBJ2-5,TRBV6-5,-,-
CASNRRSTEAFF,TGTGCCAGTAATCGGCGGAGCACTGAAGCTTTCTTT,TRBJ1-1,TRBV19,-,-
CASSQVAGGLNEQFF,TGCGCCAGCAGCCAAGTAGCGGGGGGGCTTAATGAGCAGTTCTTC,TRBJ2-1,TRBV4-3,TRBD2,-